This entry lists 21 T cell receptor beta chains sequenced from one sample in a study of identical twins. TCRdb ran MiXCR on the 5' RACE reads and lists one entry per CDR3 protein. Among roughly 490,000 distinct CDR3 sequences listed, roughly 13% were seen once. The sample was also linked to a second study, of yellow fever vaccine responses in identical twins.

Sequenced material: CD4+ T cells sorted from blood. Receptors were obtained from a woman aged 18-30 years in good health.

The V and J genes are TRBV2 and TRBJ2-2; D unclear. V lost 10 bases, J lost 1 base, and 10 bases lay in between. There are 13 residues in the CDR3. Germline assignment: CDR1 SNHLY and CDR2 FYNNEI. CDR3 protein: CAIKKGNTGELFF. The CDR3 nucleotides are TGTGCCATTAAAAAAGGGAACACCGGGGAGCTGTTTTTT.

This clonotype was seen only a few times. The J gene is TRBJ2-1, the V gene TRBV4-3, with TRBD2 matching 10 bases. With 3 bases clipped from V and 5 bases from J, the junction kept 4 bases outside the gene matches. Germline lookup yields CDR1 LGHNA and CDR2 YSLEER. This CDR3 has 15 amino acids. The CDR3 spells CASSHEAGGNNEQFF. The CDR3 DNA follows: TGCGCCAGCAGCCATGAAGCGGGAGGGAACAATGAGCAGTTCTTC.

The chain links TRBV15 to TRBJ2-3; D call uncertain. CDR1 is LNHNV, CDR2 YYDKDF, per germline (reference sequence). CDR3 length: 13 amino acids. Trimming took off 0 bases at V and 3 bases at J, with 4 bases between the two ends. The CDR3 here is CATSRDITDTQYF. Written as DNA, the CDR3 is TGTGCCACCAGCAGAGATATAACAGATACGCAGTATTTT.

This clonotype appeared a few times. The chain carries TRBV6-5 and TRBJ2-1, with TRBD2 identical over 8 bases. In germline, CDR1 is MNHEY, CDR2 SVGAGI. V gave up 0 bases and J gave up 3 bases; unmatched junction bases: 4. This CDR3 is 16 amino acids long. CDR3 loop: CASSYSGLGGYNEQFF. CDR3 DNA: TGTGCCAGCAGTTACTCGGGACTAGGGGGCTACAATGAGCAGTTCTTC.

This clonotype was seen ten or more times. V and J are TRBV10-3 and TRBJ2-7; the D gene is possibly TRBD1 (6 bases). Germline assignment: CDR1 ENHRY and CDR2 SYGVKD. V was pared by 2 bases and J by 3 bases, with 8 bases between. This CDR3 has 13 residues. CDR3 amino acids: CAISEVQGYEQYF. CDR3 sequence (DNA): TGTGCCATCAGTGAGGTACAGGGCTACGAGCAGTACTTC.

This rearrangement joins TRBV20-1 to TRBJ2-7; D may be TRBD2 (5 bases). Germline lookup yields CDR1 DFQATT and CDR2 SNEGSKA (reference sequence). The ends were cut back, 5 bases at V and 2 bases at J, with 10 bases in the middle. This CDR3 region has 12 residues. DNA of the CDR3: TGCAGTGCTCCCGACGGGACCTACGAGCAGTACTTC. This sequence encodes CSAPDGTYEQYF.

This clonotype was counted between two and nine times. V is TRBV12-3 or TRBV12-4 and J is TRBJ1-2, with D unresolved. This CDR3 has 12 residues. The V end was cut by 5 bases, the J end by 8 bases, with 12 bases between. CDR3 DNA sequence: TGTGCCAGCAGTAGACCCCCGCAGGGCTACACCTTC. It is translated as CASSRPPQGYTF.

This chain uses TRBV6-5 with TRBJ2-3; D may be TRBD1 (5 bases). Per germline, CDR1 MNHEY and CDR2 SVGAGI. V dropped 6 bases and J dropped 2 bases, with 6 bases sitting between them. This CDR3 spans 12 amino acids. CDR3 protein: CASRDTTDTQYF. DNA of the CDR3: TGTGCCAGCAGGGACACCACAGATACGCAGTATTTT.

The rearrangement joins TRBV28 to TRBJ2-1, with D possibly TRBD1 on 5 matching bases. This CDR3 contains 12 residues. V shed 6 bases and J shed 6 bases, with 9 bases lying between them. Germline assignment: CDR1 MDHEN and CDR2 SYDVKM. CDR3 coding DNA: TGTGCCAGCAGCCGACAGATCAATGAGCAGTTCTTC. It is translated as CASSRQINEQFF.

The chain couples TRBV5-1 to TRBJ2-7, with no clear D. The CDR3 consists of 15 residues. CDR1 and CDR2 from the germline V gene are SGHRS and YFSETQ. Trimming took off 0 bases at V and 0 bases at J, with 10 bases between the two ends. CDR3 loop: CASSLGSASSYEQYF. CDR3 DNA sequence: TGCGCCAGCAGCTTGGGTTCAGCGAGCTCCTACGAGCAGTACTTC.

This clonotype was counted only a few times. The chain combines TRBV11-2 with TRBJ2-1; D remains ambiguous. The CDR3 sequence is 12 residues long. Trimming stripped 3 bases from V and 9 bases from J, with 9 bases between. The V gene's germline CDR1 is SGHAT and CDR2 FQNNGV. CDR3 region: CASSFPGREQFF. In nucleotides, the CDR3 is TGTGCCAGCAGCTTTCCAGGACGTGAGCAGTTCTTC.

The chain links TRBV4-2 to TRBJ2-2; D ambiguous. The germline CDR1 and CDR2 sequences are LGHNA and YNFKEQ. CDR3 size: 14 residues. Trimming shortened V by 0 bases and J by 8 bases, and 10 bases separated the two germline ends. CDR3 coding DNA: TGTGCCAGCAGCCAAGAACCCTCGTCTGGGGAGCTGTTTTTT. Translating gives CASSQEPSSGELFF.

This clonotype was recorded at least ten times. V is TRBV4-3 and J is TRBJ2-1; no clear D. There are 13 residues in the CDR3. Germline V gene sequence: CDR1 LGHNA, CDR2 YSLEER. V lost 2 bases, J lost 8 bases, and 10 bases lay in between. The CDR3 sequence: CASSQRLGHEQFF. In DNA, the CDR3 is TGCGCCAGCAGCCAAAGGCTGGGTCATGAGCAGTTCTTC.

The chain combines TRBV11-2 with TRBJ2-3, with 12 nucleotides matching TRBD2. The CDR3 totals 17 residues. CDR1 SGHAT and CDR2 FQNNGV come from the germline V gene. The V and J ends lost 5 bases and 0 bases, in that order; junction bases with no gene match: 6. The CDR3 DNA follows: TGTGCCAGCAGCCCCCGACTAGCGGGGGCCAGCACAGATACGCAGTATTTT. Translated, it gives CASSPRLAGASTDTQYF.

In its sample, this clonotype was seen a few times. The chain couples TRBV3-1 to TRBJ2-1; 9 bases align to TRBD2. The CDR3 runs to 15 residues. The V gene end was trimmed by 1 base and the J gene end by 7 bases; junction bases not matched to a gene: 5. Germline assignment: CDR1 LGHDT and CDR2 YNNKEL (reference sequence). The CDR3 nucleotides are TGTGCCAGCAGCCAAGCTAGCGGGGTGGGGAATGAGCAGTTCTTC. It specifies CASSQASGVGNEQFF.

Only a few counts were recorded for this clonotype. The chain joins TRBV7-6 to TRBJ2-3; TRBD1 aligns across 10 bases. The CDR3 loop spans 15 amino acids. CDR1 and CDR2 (germline): SGHVS, FNYEAQ. The V and J ends lost 5 bases and 4 bases, in that order; junction bases with no gene match: 6. CDR3 sequence reads: CASSLEGTGADTQYF. The CDR3 nucleotides read TGTGCCAGCAGCCTTGAGGGGACAGGGGCAGATACGCAGTATTTT.

This chain joins TRBV6-2 or TRBV6-3 and TRBJ2-7, with a possible D match to TRBD2 (5 bases). Per germline, CDR1 MNHEY and CDR2 SVGEGT. The CDR3 totals 12 residues. Deletions cut 0 bases from V and 6 bases from J, with 6 bases between. The chain's CDR3 is CASSYSAGEQYF. In nucleotides, the CDR3 is TGTGCCAGCAGTTACTCGGCGGGCGAGCAGTACTTC.

This clonotype was observed a few times. J is TRBJ2-7 and V is TRBV10-1, with D perhaps TRBD1 (6 bases). CDR1 is WNHNN, CDR2 SYGVQD, per germline (reference sequence). CDR3 length equals 14 residues. Trimming shortened V by 2 bases and J by 5 bases, and 13 bases separated the two germline ends. The CDR3 is CASSELAGDDEQYF. CDR3 in DNA: TGCGCCAGCAGTGAGCTCGCAGGGGACGACGAGCAGTACTTC.

The V and J genes are TRBV5-6 and TRBJ2-5, with D uncertain. Germline CDR1 reads SGHDT; CDR2 reads YYEEEE. The germline V and J ends were trimmed by 1 base and 1 base, with 14 bases remaining between them. The CDR3 is 16 amino acids. The CDR3 here is CASSLRVLITQETQYF. CDR3 in DNA: TGTGCCAGCAGCTTGCGGGTCCTAATAACCCAAGAGACCCAGTACTTC.

This clonotype was seen at least ten times. This rearrangement joins TRBV4-2 to TRBJ2-1; 8 bases line up with TRBD2. The CDR3 covers 14 residues. Germline V gene sequence: CDR1 LGHNA, CDR2 YNFKEQ. With 4 bases clipped from V and 7 bases from J, the junction kept 6 bases outside the gene matches. CDR3 DNA sequence: TGTGCCAGCAGCCTGTGGCGGGGGGAAAATGAGCAGTTCTTC. As protein: CASSLWRGENEQFF.

This clonotype was counted many times. The chain couples TRBV12-3 or TRBV12-4 to TRBJ2-3, with TRBD2 matching 9 bases. The CDR3 runs to 13 residues. V was clipped by 2 bases and J by 6 bases; unmatched bases: 0. Here the CDR3 reads CASSLLAGDTQYF. CDR3 DNA: TGTGCCAGCAGTTTACTAGCGGGGGATACGCAGTATTTT.